Listed here are 14 T cell receptor beta chains from one sample, sequenced in a study of Graves' ophthalmopathy and Graves' hyperthyroidism. The study amplified TCR beta CDR3 regions using RNA transcripts. Following a first-round RT-PCR that used HTBI primers, a second-round multiplex PCR was carried out. TCRdb re-called the multiplex PCR reads with MiXCR, one entry per CDR3 protein. The table shows around 660,000 distinct CDR3 sequences, with over 40% occurring only once. Sample: peripheral blood. All receptors derive from an adult man with Graves' ophthalmopathy.

The CDR3 DNA follows: TGTGCCAGCAGCACCATATATAACTTGAACACTGAAGCTTTCTTT. Amino acids: CASSTIYNLNTEAFF. The chain uses TRBV7-2 and TRBJ1-1; D gene unclear. Trimming left V 5 bases short and J 0 bases short, with 13 bases between. The CDR3 is 15 residues long. The germline V gene encodes CDR1 SGHTA and CDR2 FQGNSA.

This clonotype was counted between two and nine times. The chain carries TRBV4-1 and TRBJ2-7; TRBD2 matches at 8 bases. Trimming cost V 3 bases and J 6 bases; bases outside gene matches: 10. The germline gives CDR1 MGHRA, CDR2 YSYEKL. This CDR3 region has 15 residues. The CDR3 DNA is TGCGCCAGCAGCCAGATGGGACTAGTGTATTTCGAGCAGTACTTC. Translation: CASSQMGLVYFEQYF.

This clonotype has ten or more counts. The chain uses TRBV29-1 and TRBJ2-7; D remains unclear. Trimming removed 7 bases at V and 0 bases at J, with 7 bases between. This CDR3 comprises 11 residues. Germline CDR1 is SQVTM and CDR2 is ANQGSEA. CDR3 residues: CSAVDSYEQYF. CDR3 nucleotides: TGCAGCGCTGTGGACTCCTACGAGCAGTACTTC.

V and J are TRBV12-3 or TRBV12-4 and TRBJ2-2; the match to TRBD2 covers 13 bases. Trimming at V came to 3 bases and at J to 7 bases, leaving 8 bases not matched to a gene. The CDR3 has 17 amino acids. CDR3: CASSFSGTSGTDGELFF. CDR3 DNA sequence: TGTGCCAGCAGTTTCTCCGGGACTAGCGGGACTGACGGGGAGCTGTTTTTT.

The chain links TRBV2 to TRBJ2-3; 11 bases match TRBD1. CDR1 is SNHLY, CDR2 FYNNEI, per germline. J was trimmed by 4 bases and V by 5 bases; bases with no gene match: 14. The CDR3 sequence is 18 residues long. The CDR3 sequence is CASSTQGGQGVGADTQYF. Written as DNA, the CDR3 is TGTGCCAGCAGTACCCAGGGGGGACAGGGGGTAGGGGCAGATACGCAGTATTTT.

This clonotype was counted once. V is TRBV29-1 and J is TRBJ1-2; weak D call: TRBD1 (5 bases). This CDR3 is built from 12 residues. The V gene lost 2 bases and the J gene lost 8 bases, with 12 bases spanning the gap. Germline CDR1 and CDR2: SQVTM and ANQGSEA. For the CDR3, the DNA is TGCAGCGTTGAACCCGGGACTAGGGGCTACACCTTC. Amino acids: CSVEPGTRGYTF.

The chain links TRBV20-1 to TRBJ2-5; TRBD2 aligns across 8 bases. J was trimmed by 9 bases and V by 3 bases; bases with no gene match: 12. This CDR3 has 14 residues. Per germline, CDR1 DFQATT and CDR2 SNEGSKA (reference sequence). CDR3 amino acids: CSASRGGTGQPQYF. CDR3 nucleotide sequence: TGCAGTGCTAGTCGCGGGGGGACGGGGCAGCCCCAGTACTTC.

The chain carries TRBV7-2 and TRBJ2-7, with D tentatively TRBD2 (5 bases). Germline loops: CDR1 SGHTA, CDR2 FQGNSA. The length of the CDR3 is 11 residues. Here the CDR3 reads CASDASYEQYF. The CDR3 bases are TGTGCTAGCGATGCTTCCTACGAGCAGTACTTC.

This clonotype was observed a handful of times. The chain is built from TRBV19 and TRBJ2-7; TRBD2 agrees at 12 bases. The CDR3 consists of 16 residues. Germline V gives CDR1 LNHDA, CDR2 SQIVND (reference sequence). With 3 bases clipped from V and 3 bases from J, the junction kept 6 bases outside the gene matches. The CDR3 protein is CASSIRLAGVSYEQYF. In DNA, the CDR3 is TGTGCCAGTAGTATCCGACTAGCGGGGGTAAGCTACGAGCAGTACTTC.

This clonotype was detected a few times. The junction and the germline gene differ at one end; a read error may be behind it. The rearrangement joins TRBV10-3 to TRBJ1-5; 8 bases fit TRBD1. Germline V CDR1 and CDR2: ENHRY, SYGVKD. The CDR3 is 17 residues long. The CDR3 DNA sequence: TGTGCCAGCAGTCGTGGGTATTGGGGACAGGGCAATCAGCCCCAGCATTTT. This translates into CASSRGYWGQGNQPQHF.

This clonotype has at least ten counts. J is TRBJ2-2 and V is TRBV10-2; 7 bases are a match to TRBD2. J gave up 1 base and V 5 bases, and 4 bases lay outside the gene matches. The CDR3 sequence is 15 residues long. The germline V gene has CDR1 WSHSY and CDR2 SAAADI. CDR3 sequence reads: CASSPQRENTGELFF. The CDR3 nucleotides are TGCGCCAGCAGTCCCCAGCGGGAGAACACCGGGGAGCTGTTTTTT.

This clonotype has more than one count but fewer than ten. V and J are TRBV5-5 and TRBJ2-2; 7 nucleotides align to TRBD1. The ends lost 5 bases at V and 6 bases at J; junction bases unmatched: 7. Germline CDR1 is SGHKS and CDR2 is YYEKEE (reference sequence). This CDR3 has 14 amino acids. The DNA for the CDR3 is TGTGCCAGCAGTCGGGACAGACCGTCCGGGGAGCTGTTTTTT. Protein sequence: CASSRDRPSGELFF.

The chain combines TRBV20-1 with TRBJ1-4; D not certain. This CDR3 contains 12 residues. The germline V gene has CDR1 DFQATT and CDR2 SNEGSKA (reference sequence). V lost 0 bases and J 8 bases, leaving 7 bases between the germline ends. CDR3: CSARESGEKLFF. The CDR3 coding sequence is TGCAGTGCTAGAGAGTCCGGGGAAAAACTGTTTTTT.

As to this clonotype: Sequence at one end of the junction differs from germline and may be a read error. The chain is built from TRBV24-1 and TRBJ1-1; the match to TRBD1 covers 8 bases. CDR3 length: 14 amino acids. Germline V lookup: CDR1 KGHDR, CDR2 SFDVKD. The CDR3 DNA reads TGTGCCAGCAGTCCGTCAGGGGGCCTGACTGAAGCTTTCTTT. It translates to CASSPSGGLTEAFF.